A selection of T cell receptor beta chains follows, all from one sample in a study of beta chain features in type 1 diabetes. The protocol was immunoSEQ multiplex PCR, while the TCRdb copy is restricted to in-frame clones and leaves out a portion. The sample holds about 140,000 clones, 9.5% to 10% seen once. The sample taken for sequencing was central memory CD4+ T cells from blood. The receptors derive from a woman between 40 and 55 years old in good health. Both conserved end residues are part of each CDR3. A D gene is named only where the DNA matches it firmly. Size is omitted from some rows. Given values are once, few, many or a class for expanded clones.

clone_size | j_call | v_call | d_call | cdr3_nt | cdr3_aa
. | TRBJ2-7 | TRBV7-2 | . | TGTGCCAGCAGCTTAGCCGGGGTGCTCCCCACGGAGCAGTACTTC | CASSLAGVLPTEQYF
. | TRBJ1-2 | TRBV5-6 | TRBD1 | TGTGCCAGCAGCCTCGGGGGACAGGGTATTGGCTACACCTTC | CASSLGGQGIGYTF
few | TRBJ2-7 | TRBV7-8 | . | TGTGCCAGCACGTGGAGACAGGACACTATTGGGGACGAGCAGTACTTC | CASTWRQDTIGDEQYF
. | TRBJ2-2 | TRBV4-3 | TRBD1 | TGCGCCAGCAGCCAAGATATTCCAGGGGGCGGGCGATTGAACACCGGGGAGCTGTTTTTT | CASSQDIPGGGRLNTGELFF
few | TRBJ1-6 | TRBV7-9 | . | TGTGCCAGCAGCTCCGCAGGGCCTGCTAATTCACCCCTCCACTTT | CASSSAGPANSPLHF
. | TRBJ2-3 | TRBV6-5 | TRBD2 | TGTGCCAGCACCACGGGGGGGACAGATACGCAGTATTTT | CASTTGGTDTQYF
. | TRBJ1-6 | TRBV11-2 | . | TGTGCCAGCAGCCAACAGAGCTATAATTCACCCCTCCACTTT | CASSQQSYNSPLHF
. | TRBJ1-4 | TRBV6-5 | . | TGTGCCAGCAAGTTGAACGGGGCAACTAATGAAAAACTGTTTTTT | CASKLNGATNEKLFF
. | TRBJ2-3 | TRBV5-5 | TRBD2 | TGTGCCAGCAGCTTGCTTCGCGGGGGGTTAGATACGCAGTATTTT | CASSLLRGGLDTQYF
. | TRBJ2-5 | TRBV7-2 | TRBD2 | TGTGCCAGCAGCCTAAGCGGGGGAGGGAGGGGGACCCAGTACTTC | CASSLSGGGRGTQYF
few | TRBJ2-5 | TRBV19 | TRBD1 | TGTGCCAGTAGCCCTCGGGGGCTCCCGGACAGGGGCCAAGAGACCCAGTACTTC | CASSPRGLPDRGQETQYF
few | TRBJ1-4 | TRBV7-2 | TRBD1 | TGTGCCAGCAGTTCGGGACAGGGAGGTGAAAAACTGTTTTTT | CASSSGQGGEKLFF
few | TRBJ1-2 | TRBV2 | . | TGTGCCCGCAGAGGGACGGGGGAGTATGGCTACACCTTC | CARRGTGEYGYTF
few | TRBJ2-2 | TRBV10-3 | TRBD1 | TGTGCCATCATTGGGACAGGGGGCCCGAACACCGGGGAGCTGTTTTTT | CAIIGTGGPNTGELFF
few | TRBJ2-1 | TRBV5-1 | . | TGCGCCAGCAGCTTGACAGTCCCTACTAATGAGCAGTTCTTC | CASSLTVPTNEQFF
. | TRBJ2-3 | TRBV5-4 | TRBD2 | TGTGCCAGCAGCAGAGGACTAGCGGGGGGGCCTGGAGATACGCAGTATTTT | CASSRGLAGGPGDTQYF
. | TRBJ2-3 | TRBV19 | TRBD2 | TGTGCCAGTAGTACTCCTCTAGCGGGGTCGGTAGATACGCAGTATTTT | CASSTPLAGSVDTQYF
. | TRBJ2-1 | TRBV14 | . | TGTGCCAGCAGCCAATCCCGTGGCAGTTACAATGAGCAGTTCTTC | CASSQSRGSYNEQFF